Listed below are T cell receptor beta chains from one sample, sequenced in a study of regulatory T cells in long-lasting Graves disease. Each CDR3 protein is one row after TCRdb ran MiXCR on the multiplex PCR reads. Here the sample spans 390,000 or so distinct CDR3 sequences, approximately 10% being singletons. This same sample was also part of a study on T cells in Graves' hyperthyroidism and ophthalmopathy.

This sample comprised peripheral blood mononuclear cells (PBMCs), obtained at new diagnosis, from a patient treated with antithyroid drugs. These receptors were obtained from a young woman with Graves disease. The CDR3 runs from the conserved cysteine through the conserved F or W. The D gene is left open where the match is weak. A clone size is listed for some rows: how often the clone was seen (once, few, many), or a class if it is expanded.

TRBJ1-2,few,TRBV4-1,NA,TGCGCCAGCAGCCAAAAGGGTGTTGGGGGGGCGAGTGATTACTATGGCTACACCTTC,CASSQKGVGGASDYYGYTF
TRBJ2-1,many,TRBV14,TRBD1,TGTGCCAGCAGCCAGTCGGGGACAGGGTATGAGCAGTTCTTC,CASSQSGTGYEQFF
TRBJ2-2,few,TRBV7-9,TRBD2,TGTGCCAGCAGCCCCTTGGCGGGGGGCTTAATAGAAACCGGGGAGCTGTTTTTT,CASSPLAGGLIETGELFF
TRBJ2-1,few,TRBV4-2,TRBD2,TGTGCCAGCAGCGAAGAGCGGGGCCGCTCCTACAATGAGCAGTTCTTC,CASSEERGRSYNEQFF
TRBJ2-2,many,TRBV4-3,TRBD2,TGCGCCAGCAGCCTATTTACTAGCGGGAGTTCTTCCGGGGAGCTGTTTTTT,CASSLFTSGSSSGELFF
TRBJ1-1,NA,TRBV28,NA,TGTGCCAGCAGTCCCCAGGCTGCTGAAGCTTTCTTT,CASSPQAAEAFF
TRBJ2-1,many,TRBV4-3,NA,TGCGCCAGCAGCCAAGCCCTTACTAGCTACAATGAGCAGTTCTTC,CASSQALTSYNEQFF
TRBJ2-3,many,TRBV9,NA,TGTGCCAGCAGCCGCGAGCGGTTCATCACAGATACGCAGTATTTT,CASSRERFITDTQYF
TRBJ2-1,many,TRBV12-3/TRBV12-4,NA,TGTGCCAGCAGCTTCGACCCCACGTCCTACAATGAGCAGTTCTTC,CASSFDPTSYNEQFF
TRBJ2-3,many,TRBV5-1,TRBD2,TGCGCCAGCAGCGCCCTAGCTAGCGGGGGGGCGAAGGATACGCAGTATTTT,CASSALASGGAKDTQYF
TRBJ1-1,many,TRBV3-1,NA,TGTGCCAGCACCCACGACACTGAAGCTTTCTTT,CASTHDTEAFF
TRBJ1-6,many,TRBV20-1,NA,TGCAGTGCTAGGCGTCTAGGAGGTGGAAGTCTCAATTCACCCCTCCACTTT,CSARRLGGGSLNSPLHF
TRBJ1-3,many,TRBV12-3/TRBV12-4,NA,TGTGCCAGCAGCGACGGGGTCCCCCGTGGAAACACCATATATTTT,CASSDGVPRGNTIYF
TRBJ2-7,many,TRBV9,TRBD2,TGTGCCAGCAGCGTAGGACTAGCGGGACCGCCCTCCTACGAGCAGTACTTC,CASSVGLAGPPSYEQYF
TRBJ1-1,many,TRBV15,NA,TGTGCCACCAGCAGAGAAGCGATCGACACTGAAGCTTTCTTT,CATSREAIDTEAFF
TRBJ2-3,many,TRBV10-3,TRBD2,TGTGCCATCAGGCCTAGCGGTGAGGAGGATACGCAGTATTTT,CAIRPSGEEDTQYF
TRBJ1-2,NA,TRBV29-1,NA,TGCGCCATTTTTACAGGGAGGAGTGGCTACACCTTC,CAIFTGRSGYTF
TRBJ1-1,many,TRBV6-5,NA,TGTGCCAGCAGTTACCGGGCCCTCCTCAAGACTGAAGCTTTCTTT,CASSYRALLKTEAFF
TRBJ1-2,many,TRBV5-8,NA,TGTGCCAGCAGCCATTCCTTTGTTTTCACCTATGGCTACACCTTC,CASSHSFVFTYGYTF
TRBJ2-2,many,TRBV5-1,NA,TGCGCCAGCAGCTTGACCGGGACGAGTTTGCCCGGGGAGCTGTTTTTT,CASSLTGTSLPGELFF
TRBJ1-1,few,TRBV6-1,NA,TGTGCCAGCAACAGACCCGGGGGGACTGAAGCTTTCTTT,CASNRPGGTEAFF
TRBJ2-2,few,TRBV29-1,TRBD2,TGCAGCGTTGAAAGCGGGAGCGGGAGTAACACCGGGGAGCTGTTTTTT,CSVESGSGSNTGELFF
TRBJ1-1,NA,TRBV7-9,NA,TGTGCCAGCAGCTTAGTTTCAGGCAGGAGGACTGAAGCTTTCTTT,CASSLVSGRRTEAFF
TRBJ1-5,few,TRBV6-1,NA,TGTGCCAGCAGCCGACAGAGACAACAGCCCCAGCATTTT,CASSRQRQQPQHF
TRBJ2-2,many,TRBV12-3/TRBV12-4,TRBD2,TGTGCCAGCAGAGGACTAGCGGCGAACACCGGGGAGCTGTTTTTT,CASRGLAANTGELFF
TRBJ1-1,many,TRBV28,NA,TGTGCCAGCAGACTTACAGGGATCGACACTGAAGCTTTCTTT,CASRLTGIDTEAFF
TRBJ1-1,many,TRBV7-9,NA,TGTGCCGGACGTTTTGGTTCGAACACTGAAGCTTTCTTT,CAGRFGSNTEAFF
TRBJ1-3,few,TRBV3-1,NA,TGTGCCAGCACCGACCTTGGAAACACCATATATTTT,CASTDLGNTIYF
TRBJ1-1,NA,TRBV20-1,NA,TGCAGTGCTAGAGAGGGCAGGGCGAAGATGAACACTGAAGCTTTCTTT,CSAREGRAKMNTEAFF
TRBJ2-7,many,TRBV11-2,TRBD1,TGTGCCAGCAGCCCAGGGGGACGAACCTCCTACGAGCAGTACTTC,CASSPGGRTSYEQYF
TRBJ1-4,many,TRBV7-9,NA,TGTGCCAGCAGCTCAACACGGGCCCCGAGAGAGGGGGAAAAACTGTTTTTT,CASSSTRAPREGEKLFF
TRBJ2-1,few,TRBV7-9,NA,TGTGCCAGCAGCTTATATATCTCCCGGGTTTACAATGAGCAGTTCTTC,CASSLYISRVYNEQFF
TRBJ2-3,many,TRBV20-1,TRBD2,TGCAGTGCCGAGGAGCGGGACGGCCCATATACGCAGTATTTT,CSAEERDGPYTQYF
TRBJ2-1,NA,TRBV30,TRBD2,TGTGCCTGGAGTAGGACTAGCGCCCTTGATGAGCAGTTCTTC,CAWSRTSALDEQFF
TRBJ1-3,few,TRBV12-3/TRBV12-4,NA,TGTGCCAGCAGGGCCCAGCCATCCTCTGGAAACACCATATATTTT,CASRAQPSSGNTIYF
TRBJ1-4,many,TRBV20-1,NA,TGCAGTGCTAGAGATCCACATAGCCCGGGGGAAAAACTGTTTTTT,CSARDPHSPGEKLFF
TRBJ1-3,many,TRBV12-3/TRBV12-4,NA,TGTGCCAGCAGTTTAGCCAGGGCATCTGGAAACACCATATATTTT,CASSLARASGNTIYF
TRBJ2-3,many,TRBV12-3/TRBV12-4,NA,TGTGCCAGCAGTTTAGTCGTTTTAGCAGATACGCAGTATTTT,CASSLVVLADTQYF
TRBJ1-1,NA,TRBV19,NA,TGTGCCAGTAGTACCTGGGGTCGTAACACTGAAGCTTTCTTT,CASSTWGRNTEAFF
TRBJ2-2,many,TRBV30,NA,TGTGCCTGGAGTGTAAGGCATAACACCGGGGAGCTGTTTTTT,CAWSVRHNTGELFF
TRBJ1-1,many,TRBV20-1,NA,TGCAGTGCTTTACAGGGTTGGACTGAAGCTTTCTTT,CSALQGWTEAFF
TRBJ2-3,many,TRBV29-1,TRBD2,TGCAGCGTTGAAGCGTCCGGGACTAGCGGGGGTGACACGCAGTATTTT,CSVEASGTSGGDTQYF
TRBJ1-1,many,TRBV20-1,NA,TGCAGTGCACCTCACATCGATTTTAACACTGAAGCTTTCTTT,CSAPHIDFNTEAFF
TRBJ2-7,many,TRBV28,NA,TGTGCCAGCCTACAGGGAAGTCTCCGGTACGAGCAGTACTTC,CASLQGSLRYEQYF
TRBJ2-1,many,TRBV20-1,NA,TGCAGTGCTAGCCGCAACCTAAGGATGGGGGCCTACAATGAGCAGTTCTTC,CSASRNLRMGAYNEQFF
TRBJ2-7,many,TRBV5-6,TRBD1,TGTGCCACCAGCCCTGGGGACAGGGCACACTACGAGCAGTACTTC,CATSPGDRAHYEQYF
TRBJ1-6,NA,TRBV6-5,TRBD1,TGTGCCAGCAGTTCAATAACAGGGGCGACGATTAACTCACCCCTCCACTTT,CASSSITGATINSPLHF
TRBJ1-1,many,TRBV3-1,TRBD1,TGTGCCAGCAGCAAAACTCCCGGGACAGAGAACACTGAAGCTTTCTTT,CASSKTPGTENTEAFF
TRBJ2-6,many,TRBV7-8,NA,TGTGCCAGCAGCCTAGGACCTAAAGCTTCTGGGGCCAACGTCCTGACTTTC,CASSLGPKASGANVLTF
TRBJ2-1,NA,TRBV5-8,TRBD2,TGTGCCAGCAGCTTGTTGGGTAGCGGGAAGAATGAGCAGTTCTTC,CASSLLGSGKNEQFF
TRBJ2-2,few,TRBV10-3,TRBD2,TGTGCCATCAGTGAGCCTAGCGGGAGGAAAGACACCGGGGAGCTGTTTTTT,CAISEPSGRKDTGELFF
TRBJ2-7,many,TRBV7-3,NA,TGTGCCAGCAGCTTAAAGGGGGAATGGGGCTACGAGCAGTACTTC,CASSLKGEWGYEQYF
TRBJ1-4,many,TRBV25-1,TRBD1,TGTGCCAGCAGTAACGACAGGGGGCGTGAAAAACTGTTTTTT,CASSNDRGREKLFF
TRBJ2-2,NA,TRBV7-9,NA,TGTGCCAGCAGCCCGTGGGGATGGAACACCGGGGAGCTGTTTTTT,CASSPWGWNTGELFF
TRBJ1-3,many,TRBV2,NA,TGTGCCAGCAGGAATCATTGGGATTCTGGAAACACCATATATTTT,CASRNHWDSGNTIYF
TRBJ2-3,many,TRBV11-2,TRBD1,TGTGCCAGCAGCTTATGGGACAGGGAGGAAGGATCGCAGTATTTT,CASSLWDREEGSQYF
TRBJ1-2,many,TRBV20-1,NA,TGCAGTGCTAGAACCCCGCCGGACAGATACTATGGCTACACCTTC,CSARTPPDRYYGYTF
TRBJ2-4,many,TRBV7-2,NA,TGTGCCAGCAGCCCCCTATGGTTAGCCAAAAACATTCAGTACTTC,CASSPLWLAKNIQYF